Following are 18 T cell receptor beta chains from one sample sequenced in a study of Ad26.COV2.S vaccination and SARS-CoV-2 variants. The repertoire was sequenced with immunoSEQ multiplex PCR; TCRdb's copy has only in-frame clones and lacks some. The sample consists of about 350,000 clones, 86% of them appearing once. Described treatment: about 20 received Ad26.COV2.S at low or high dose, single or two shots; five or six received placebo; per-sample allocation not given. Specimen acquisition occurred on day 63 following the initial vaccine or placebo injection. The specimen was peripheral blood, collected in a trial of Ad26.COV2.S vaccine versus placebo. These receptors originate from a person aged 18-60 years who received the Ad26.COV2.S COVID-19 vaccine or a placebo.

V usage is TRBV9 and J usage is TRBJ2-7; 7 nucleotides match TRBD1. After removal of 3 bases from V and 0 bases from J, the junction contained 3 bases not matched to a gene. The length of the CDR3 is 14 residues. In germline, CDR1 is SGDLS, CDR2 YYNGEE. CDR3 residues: CASSADRDSYEQYF. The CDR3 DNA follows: TGTGCCAGCAGCGCAGACAGGGACTCCTACGAGCAGTACTTC.

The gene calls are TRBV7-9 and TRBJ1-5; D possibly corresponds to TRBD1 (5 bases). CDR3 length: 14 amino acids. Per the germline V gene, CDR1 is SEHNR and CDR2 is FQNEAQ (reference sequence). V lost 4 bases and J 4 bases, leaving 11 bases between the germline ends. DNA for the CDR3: TGTGCCAGCAGCTCAGGGTTGGGGAATCAGCCCCAGCATTTT. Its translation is CASSSGLGNQPQHF. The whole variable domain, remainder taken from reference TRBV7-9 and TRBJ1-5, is DTGVSQNPRHKITKRGQNVTFRCDPISEHNRLYWYRQTLGQGPEFLTYFQNEAQLEKSRLLSDRFSAERPKGSFSTLEIQRTEQGDSAMYLCASSSGLGNQPQHFGDGTRLSIL.

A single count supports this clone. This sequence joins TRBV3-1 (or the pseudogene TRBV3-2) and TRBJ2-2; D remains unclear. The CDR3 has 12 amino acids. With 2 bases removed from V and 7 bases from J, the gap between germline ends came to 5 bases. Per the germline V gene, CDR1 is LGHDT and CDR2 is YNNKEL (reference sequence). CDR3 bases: TGTGCCAGCAGCCAATTGGACGGGGAGCTGTTTTTT. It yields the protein CASSQLDGELFF.

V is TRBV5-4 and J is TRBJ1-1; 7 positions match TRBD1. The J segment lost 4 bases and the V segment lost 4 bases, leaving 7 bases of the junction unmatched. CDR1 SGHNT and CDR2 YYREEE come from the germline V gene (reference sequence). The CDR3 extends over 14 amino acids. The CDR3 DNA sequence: TGTGCCAGCAGCCGAACAGGGGTGGGCACTGAAGCTTTCTTT. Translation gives CASSRTGVGTEAFF. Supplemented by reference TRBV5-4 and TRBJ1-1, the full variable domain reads ETGVTQSPTHLIKTRGQQVTLRCSSQSGHNTVSWYQQALGQGPQFIFQYYREEENGRGNFPPRFSGLQFPNYSSELNVNALELDDSALYLCASSRTGVGTEAFFGQGTRLTVV.

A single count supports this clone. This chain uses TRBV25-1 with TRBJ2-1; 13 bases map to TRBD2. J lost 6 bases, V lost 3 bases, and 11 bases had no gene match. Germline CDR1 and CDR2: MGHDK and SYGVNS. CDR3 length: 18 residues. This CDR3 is CASSDFGLAGAWGNEQFF. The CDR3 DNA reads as TGTGCCAGCAGTGATTTCGGACTAGCGGGAGCATGGGGCAATGAGCAGTTCTTC.

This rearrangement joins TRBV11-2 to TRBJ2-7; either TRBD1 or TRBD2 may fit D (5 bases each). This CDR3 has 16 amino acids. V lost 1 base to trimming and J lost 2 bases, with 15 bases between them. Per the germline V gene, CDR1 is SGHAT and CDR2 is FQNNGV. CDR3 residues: CASSLGPGPLTYEQYF. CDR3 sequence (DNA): TGTGCCAGCAGCTTAGGGCCGGGACCATTAACCTACGAGCAGTACTTC. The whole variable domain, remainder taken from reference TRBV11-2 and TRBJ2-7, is EAGVAQSPRYKIIEKRQSVAFWCNPISGHATLYWYQQILGQGPKLLIQFQNNGVVDDSQLPKDRFSAERLKGVDSTLKIQPAKLEDSAVYLCASSLGPGPLTYEQYFGPGTRLTVT.

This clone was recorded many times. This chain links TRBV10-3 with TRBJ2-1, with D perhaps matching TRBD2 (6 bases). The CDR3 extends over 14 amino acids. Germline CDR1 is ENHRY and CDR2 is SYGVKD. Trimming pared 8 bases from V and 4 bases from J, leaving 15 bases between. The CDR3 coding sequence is TGTGCCATCCAGTATAGCGGCGTGTACAATGAGCAGTTCTTC. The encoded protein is CAIQYSGVYNEQFF.

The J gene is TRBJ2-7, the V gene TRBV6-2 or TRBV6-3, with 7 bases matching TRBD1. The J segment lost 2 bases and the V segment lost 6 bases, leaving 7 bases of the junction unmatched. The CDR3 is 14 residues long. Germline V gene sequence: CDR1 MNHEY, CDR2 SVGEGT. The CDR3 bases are TGTGCCAGCAGCCCGGGACAGCTACCCTACGAGCAGTACTTC. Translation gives CASSPGQLPYEQYF.

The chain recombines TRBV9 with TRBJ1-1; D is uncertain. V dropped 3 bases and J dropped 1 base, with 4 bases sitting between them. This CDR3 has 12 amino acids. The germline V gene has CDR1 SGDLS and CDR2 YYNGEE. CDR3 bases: TGTGCCAGCAGCGCTCCGAACACTGAAGCTTTCTTT. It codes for CASSAPNTEAFF.

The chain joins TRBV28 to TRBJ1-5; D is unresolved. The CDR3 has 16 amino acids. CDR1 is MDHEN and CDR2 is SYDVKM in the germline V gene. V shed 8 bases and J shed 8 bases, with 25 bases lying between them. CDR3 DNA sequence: TGTGCCAGCGGACCGCGGGGAGGATTTAAAAGTGAGCCCCAGCATTTT. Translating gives CASGPRGGFKSEPQHF.

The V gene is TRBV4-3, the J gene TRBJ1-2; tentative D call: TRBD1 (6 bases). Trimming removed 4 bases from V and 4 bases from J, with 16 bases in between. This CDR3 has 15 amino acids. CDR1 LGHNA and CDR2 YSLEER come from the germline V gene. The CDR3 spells CASSPNRVGGYGYTF. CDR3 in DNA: TGCGCCAGCAGCCCGAACAGGGTCGGAGGCTATGGCTACACCTTC.

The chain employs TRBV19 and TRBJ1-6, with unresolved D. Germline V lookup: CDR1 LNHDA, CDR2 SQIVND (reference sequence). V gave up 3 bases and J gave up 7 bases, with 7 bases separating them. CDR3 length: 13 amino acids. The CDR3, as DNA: TGTGCCAGTAGTATGGCGGGGAATTCACCCCTCCACTTT. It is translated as CASSMAGNSPLHF.

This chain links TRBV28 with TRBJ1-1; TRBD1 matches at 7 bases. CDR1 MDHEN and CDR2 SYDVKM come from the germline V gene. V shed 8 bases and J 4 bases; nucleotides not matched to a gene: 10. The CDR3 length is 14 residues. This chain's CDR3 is CASLFNRGITEAFF. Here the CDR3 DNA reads TGTGCCAGCCTATTCAACAGGGGCATCACTGAAGCTTTCTTT.

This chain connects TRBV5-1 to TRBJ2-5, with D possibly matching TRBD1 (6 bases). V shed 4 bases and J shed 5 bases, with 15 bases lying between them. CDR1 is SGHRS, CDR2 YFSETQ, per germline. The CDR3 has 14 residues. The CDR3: CASSPTGFFETQYF. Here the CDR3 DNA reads TGCGCCAGCAGCCCTACAGGGTTTTTTGAGACCCAGTACTTC.

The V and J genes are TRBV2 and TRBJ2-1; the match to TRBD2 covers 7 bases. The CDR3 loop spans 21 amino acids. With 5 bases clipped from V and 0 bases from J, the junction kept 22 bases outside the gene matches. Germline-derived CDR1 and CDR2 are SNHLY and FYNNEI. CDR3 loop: CASSSPNSFSGRQSSYNEQFF. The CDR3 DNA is TGTGCCAGCAGTTCTCCCAACAGCTTTAGCGGGCGACAGAGCTCCTACAATGAGCAGTTCTTC.

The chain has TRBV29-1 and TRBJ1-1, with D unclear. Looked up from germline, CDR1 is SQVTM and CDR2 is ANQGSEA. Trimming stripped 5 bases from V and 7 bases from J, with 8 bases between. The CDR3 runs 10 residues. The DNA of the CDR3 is TGCAGCGTTACGATTGGTGAAGCTTTCTTT. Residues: CSVTIGEAFF. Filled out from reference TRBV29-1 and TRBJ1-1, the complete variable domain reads SAVISQKPSRDICQRGTSLTIQCQVDSQVTMMFWYRQQPGQSLTLIATANQGSEATYESGFVIDKFPISRPNLTFSTLTVSNMSPEDSSIYLCSVTIGEAFFGQGTRLTVV.

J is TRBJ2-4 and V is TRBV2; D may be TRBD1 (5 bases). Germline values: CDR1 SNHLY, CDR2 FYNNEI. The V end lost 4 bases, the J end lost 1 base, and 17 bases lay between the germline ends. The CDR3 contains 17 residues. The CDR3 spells CASSVGVGPGAKNIQYF. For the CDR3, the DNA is TGTGCCAGCAGTGTAGGGGTAGGGCCAGGGGCCAAAAACATTCAGTACTTC.

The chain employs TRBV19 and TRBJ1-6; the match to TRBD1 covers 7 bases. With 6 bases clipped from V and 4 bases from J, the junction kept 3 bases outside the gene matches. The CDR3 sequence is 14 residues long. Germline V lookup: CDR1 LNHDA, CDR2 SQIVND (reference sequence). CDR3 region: CASSTQGYNSPLHF. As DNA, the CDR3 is TGTGCCAGTAGCACACAGGGGTATAATTCACCCCTCCACTTT.